In this sample, the clone carrying this T cell receptor beta chain turned up many times. Its antigen is as yet unknown. According to the study, TCR beta libraries were built with iRepertoire HTBI primers and CDR3-region Arm-PCR. TCRdb re-called the multiplex PCR reads with MiXCR, one entry per CDR3 protein. This sample has about 500,000 distinct CDR3 sequences, with 15% to 20% found just once. Time point of the sample: newly diagnosed GD, antithyroid drugs for less than 3 months. The TCR library used RNA extracted from PBMCs. These data are taken from a study of regulatory T cells in long-lasting Graves disease. General observations from the study: Persistent disease samples used TRBV28, TRBJ1-2 and TRBJ2-5 preferentially.

With 6 bases removed from V and 2 bases from J, the gap between germline ends came to 14 bases. CDR1 is SNHLY, CDR2 FYNNEI, per germline. The CDR3 covers 15 residues. These same records also appear under a second study, on T cells in Graves' hyperthyroidism and ophthalmopathy. This second report adds: Peripheral blood also featured most of the thyroid clonotypes expanded above 0.001.

This TCR derives from a middle-aged man with Graves disease. This sample comprised peripheral blood mononuclear cells (PBMCs), obtained at new diagnosis, from a patient treated with antithyroid drugs. The chain recombines TRBV2 with TRBJ2-1; D might be TRBD1 (5 bases). CDR3 protein: CASSLTGVAYNEQFF. The CDR3 nucleotides read TGTGCCAGCAGCCTTACAGGCGTTGCCTACAATGAGCAGTTCTTC.